The subject of this entry is one T cell receptor (beta chain). Its antigen is currently unknown. PCR employed 60 Vbeta and 13 Jbeta primers. Assay: immunoSEQ multiplex PCR; the TCRdb copy retains only in-frame clones and omits some. The sample includes around 120,000 clones, about 86% of them seen just once. The V gene's germline CDR1 is GTSNPN and CDR2 SVGIG (reference sequence). The CDR3 covers 15 residues. Deletions cut 5 bases from V and 0 bases from J, with 14 bases between. This specimen belongs to a study of cytomegalovirus exposure and HLA in healthy donors. In the study overall: Findings of an earlier analysis included some 110 million unique TCR beta sequences from about 180 million T cells. Study observations and caveats: Most CMV-associated TCR beta chains were later found to appear HLA-restricted.

This rearrangement joins TRBV30 to TRBJ1-3; possible D gene TRBD1, 6 bases. The sequence was collected from a woman aged 30 to 39 in good health and CMV-seronegative. The sequenced sample was PBMCs. The CDR3 DNA reads as TGTGCCTGGGCTCTAAACAGGGTCTCTGGAAACACCATATATTTT. Its protein product is CAWALNRVSGNTIYF.